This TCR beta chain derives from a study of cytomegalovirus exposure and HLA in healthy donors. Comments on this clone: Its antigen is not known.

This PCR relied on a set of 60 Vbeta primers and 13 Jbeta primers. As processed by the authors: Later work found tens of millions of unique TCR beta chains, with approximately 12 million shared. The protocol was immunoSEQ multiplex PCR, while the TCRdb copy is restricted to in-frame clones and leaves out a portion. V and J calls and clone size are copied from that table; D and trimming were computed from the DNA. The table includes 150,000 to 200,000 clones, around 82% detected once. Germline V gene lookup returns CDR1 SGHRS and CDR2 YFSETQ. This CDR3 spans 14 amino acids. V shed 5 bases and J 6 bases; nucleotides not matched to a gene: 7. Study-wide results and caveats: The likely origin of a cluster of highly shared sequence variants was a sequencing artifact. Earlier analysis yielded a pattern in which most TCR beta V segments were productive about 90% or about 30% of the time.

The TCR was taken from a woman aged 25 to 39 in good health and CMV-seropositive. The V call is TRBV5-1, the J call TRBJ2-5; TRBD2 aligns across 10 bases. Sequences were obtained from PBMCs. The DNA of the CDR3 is TGCGCCAGCAGGCTAGCGGGAGACGTAAAGACCCAGTACTTC. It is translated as CASRLAGDVKTQYF. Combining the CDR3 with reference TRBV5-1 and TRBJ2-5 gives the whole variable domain KAGVTQTPRYLIKTRGQQVTLSCSPISGHRSVSWYQQTPGQGLQFLFEYFSETQRNKGNFPGRFSGRQFSNSRSEMNVSTLELGDSALYLCASRLAGDVKTQYFGPGTRLLVL.